The T cell receptor beta chain described here comes from a study of OX40 agonist ivuxolimab in advanced cancers. Only in-frame clones appear in the TCRdb table, and some are missing; sequencing was by immunoSEQ multiplex PCR. The repertoire holds 60,000 to 70,000 clones, with 89% as singletons. The V gene lost 0 bases and the J gene lost 12 bases, with 17 bases spanning the gap. Germline V gene sequence: CDR1 GTSNPN, CDR2 SVGIG (reference sequence). The CDR3 is made up of 13 amino acids. The J gene is TRBJ2-5, the V gene TRBV30; D might be TRBD1 or TRBD2, each matching 5 bases. This receptor was obtained from an adult with an advanced solid tumor such as melanoma, head and neck, liver or kidney cancer. The sample consisted of CD4+ or CD8+ T cells sorted from blood, taken in a trial of the OX40 agonist ivuxolimab. The CDR3 loop reads CAWSVLRDGSKYF. CDR3 coding DNA: TGTGCCTGGAGTGTCCTCCGGGACGGATCGAAGTACTTC.